This T cell receptor beta chain was obtained from a study of T cells in Graves' hyperthyroidism and ophthalmopathy. Study results and caveats: With a median lead of 6.5 months before onset, the model predicted ophthalmopathy. Stable hyperthyroidism was separated from ophthalmopathy by a model based on 13 V-J features.

About this clonotype itself: The antigen remains undetermined.

Absence of ophthalmopathy progression within 18 months defined stable Graves' hyperthyroidism. Hyperthyroidism was newly diagnosed in patients aged 18 to 65 (duration under 2 months). In germline, CDR1 is ENHRY, CDR2 SYGVKD. V was clipped by 0 bases and J by 8 bases; unmatched bases: 11. This CDR3 contains 17 residues. TCR beta CDR3 regions were amplified from RNA transcripts. Using the HTBI primer set, a first-round RT-PCR was run on the TCR CDR3. TCRdb independently ran MiXCR on the multiplex PCR reads; one entry per CDR3 protein. In the table there are approximately 210,000 distinct CDR3 sequences, roughly 15% of which are singletons.

The chain links TRBV10-3 to TRBJ2-1; the match to TRBD1 covers 9 bases. The sample consisted of blood. This receptor was taken from a man aged 45-60 years with Graves' hyperthyroidism. The chain's CDR3 is CAISESRGTGSLYEQFF. For the CDR3, the DNA is TGTGCCATCAGTGAGTCGAGAGGGACAGGGTCTCTTTATGAGCAGTTCTTC.